The 14 T cell receptor beta chains given below trace back to one sample, sequenced in a study of blood T cell repertoires in COVID-19. The data were produced by immunoSEQ multiplex PCR, yet TCRdb's version contains in-frame clones alone and is incomplete. The sample comprises hundreds of thousands of clones, around 91% of which are singletons, and 2% to 2.5% rests with the top ten. The specimen was PBMCs or T cells enriched from blood (not recorded which). All receptors derive from a woman younger than 30 who had recovered from COVID-19.

For this clone: The same CDR3 also results from other DNA sequences found in this sample. The V and J genes are TRBV3-1 (or the pseudogene TRBV3-2) and TRBJ1-3, with no clear D. The V end was cut by 1 base, the J end by 1 base, with 5 bases between. Germline V gene data show CDR1 as LGHDT and CDR2 as YNNKEL (reference sequence). The CDR3 consists of 14 residues. The CDR3 spells CASSQGASGNTIYF. The CDR3 coding sequence is TGTGCCAGCAGCCAAGGGGCTTCTGGAAACACCATATATTTT.

The chain couples TRBV9 to TRBJ2-2; D is ambiguous. The CDR3 runs 13 residues. V was pared by 3 bases and J by 6 bases, with 9 bases between. CDR1 and CDR2 (germline): SGDLS, YYNGEE. The CDR3 region is CASSEPPSGELFF. The CDR3 DNA follows: TGTGCCAGCAGCGAGCCCCCCTCCGGGGAGCTGTTTTTT.

The chain joins TRBV30 to TRBJ1-2; 10 nucleotides agree with TRBD1. CDR1 is GTSNPN and CDR2 is SVGIG in the germline V gene (reference sequence). This CDR3 comprises 16 residues. CDR3 protein: CARGGTGASRGYGYTF. The DNA of the CDR3 is TGTGCGAGGGGGGGGACAGGGGCCTCTCGTGGCTATGGCTACACCTTC.

The V call is TRBV30, the J call TRBJ2-7; 7 bases map to TRBD1. Trimming removed 2 bases from V and 2 bases from J; junction bases left unmatched: 6. Germline V lookup: CDR1 GTSNPN, CDR2 SVGIG (reference sequence). The CDR3 consists of 14 residues. The CDR3 is CAWSNRDSTYEQYF. The CDR3 bases are TGTGCCTGGAGTAACCGGGACAGCACCTACGAGCAGTACTTC.

The chain carries TRBV15 and TRBJ1-5; the match to TRBD1 covers 7 bases. The CDR3 spans 14 residues. V was pared by 5 bases and J by 6 bases, with 7 bases of the junction left unmatched. Germline values: CDR1 LNHNV, CDR2 YYDKDF (reference sequence). The CDR3 here is CATSPRQGGQPQHF. In DNA form, the CDR3 reads TGTGCCACCAGCCCTCGACAGGGCGGTCAGCCCCAGCATTTT. The variable domain in full, completed from reference TRBV15 and TRBJ1-5, reads DAMVIQNPRYQVTQFGKPVTLSCSQTLNHNVMYWYQQKSSQAPKLLFHYYDKDFNNEADTPDNFQSRRPNTSFCFLDIRSPGLGDTAMYLCATSPRQGGQPQHFGDGTRLSIL.

The rearrangement links TRBV10-3 to TRBJ2-1; 13 bases map to TRBD2. V gave up 6 bases and J gave up 10 bases; unmatched junction bases: 3. Germline-derived CDR1 and CDR2 are ENHRY and SYGVKD. The CDR3 covers 13 residues. CDR3 DNA: TGTGCCATCAGAGGACTAGCGGGGGAGGAGCAGTTCTTC. Protein: CAIRGLAGEEQFF.

This chain joins TRBV12-3 or TRBV12-4 and TRBJ1-1, with D unresolved. V gave up 6 bases and J gave up 0 bases, with 8 bases separating them. The CDR3 covers 13 residues. In nucleotides, the CDR3 is TGTGCCAGCAGGGACGGGATGAACACTGAAGCTTTCTTT. It specifies CASRDGMNTEAFF.

The chain is built from TRBV7-9 and TRBJ1-6; perhaps TRBD1 as D (6 bases). This CDR3 is 16 amino acids long. CDR1 is SEHNR, CDR2 FQNEAQ, per germline (reference sequence). The germline V and J ends were trimmed by 0 bases and 10 bases, with 16 bases remaining between them. The CDR3 bases are TGTGCCAGCAGCTTAGCGCATCCAGGGGCTGGATCACCCCTCCACTTT. Protein sequence: CASSLAHPGAGSPLHF.

The CDR3 loop reads CASALAGGTDTQYF. The CDR3, as DNA: TGCGCCAGCGCCCTAGCGGGGGGCACAGATACGCAGTATTTT. The rearrangement joins TRBV10-2 to TRBJ2-3; TRBD2 agrees at 10 bases. V gave up 8 bases and J gave up 1 base; unmatched junction bases: 3. Germline values: CDR1 WSHSY, CDR2 SAAADI. The CDR3 covers 14 residues.

This clone was observed many times. The chain employs TRBV3-1 (or the pseudogene TRBV3-2) and TRBJ2-3; 14 nucleotides agree with TRBD2. From germline, CDR1 is LGHDT and CDR2 YNNKEL (reference sequence). The CDR3 is made up of 16 amino acids. The V segment lost 5 bases and the J segment 7 bases; nucleotides outside the gene matches: 8. The CDR3 DNA reads as TGTGCCAGCAGCTTACAGACTAGCGGGGGGGCCCATACGCAGTATTTT. Translated: CASSLQTSGGAHTQYF.

As DNA, the CDR3 is TGTGCCAGAAGGGGCGGACAGGGGGCAGGGACCTTC. Translating gives CARRGGQGAGTF. The rearrangement joins TRBV2 to TRBJ1-2; 11 bases fit TRBD1. Germline loops: CDR1 SNHLY, CDR2 FYNNEI. The J segment lost 14 bases and the V segment lost 9 bases, leaving 11 bases of the junction unmatched. This CDR3 is 12 amino acids long.

This chain joins TRBV18 and TRBJ1-5; D uncertain. This CDR3 has 13 amino acids. CDR1 KGHSH and CDR2 LQKENI come from the germline V gene. V lost 3 bases and J 8 bases, leaving 11 bases between the germline ends. The CDR3 loop reads CASSPPPPEPQHF. The CDR3 nucleotides read TGTGCCAGCTCACCGCCCCCGCCGGAGCCCCAGCATTTT. Complete variable domain (other parts from reference TRBV18 and TRBJ1-5): NAGVMQNPRHLVRRRGQEARLRCSPMKGHSHVYWYRQLPEEGLKFMVYLQKENIIDESGMPKERFSAEFPKEGPSILRIQQVVRGDSAAYFCASSPPPPEPQHFGDGTRLSIL.

The sample holds a few counts of this clone. The chain has TRBV11-2 and TRBJ2-3; tentatively, D is TRBD2 (7 bases). The CDR3 runs 17 residues. CDR1 SGHAT and CDR2 FQNNGV come from the germline V gene. V was pared by 5 bases and J by 2 bases, with 20 bases between. CDR3 sequence (DNA): TGTGCCAGCAGCCCGCATGCGGGGGCGATTGCCACAGATACGCAGTATTTT. Translation gives CASSPHAGAIATDTQYF.

The chain recombines TRBV4-1 with TRBJ1-1; D may be TRBD1 (5 bases). This CDR3 comprises 11 residues. Trimming stripped 2 bases from V and 11 bases from J, with 9 bases between. Germline V lookup: CDR1 MGHRA, CDR2 YSYEKL. The CDR3 DNA follows: TGCGCCAGCAGCCAATCTAAGGGGGCTTTCTTT. Amino acids: CASSQSKGAFF.